The clone carrying this T cell receptor (beta chain) was seen repeatedly, ten times or more. The CDR3 sequence is 16 residues long. V was cut by 8 bases and J by 0 bases, with 14 bases left in between. CDR1 and CDR2 (germline): LNHDA, SQIVND (reference sequence). Each CDR3 protein is one row after TCRdb ran MiXCR on the 5' RACE reads. The sample has fewer than 650,000 distinct CDR3 sequences, nearly 10% seen once. This entry comes from a study of identical twins. These same data were also listed under a study on yellow fever vaccine responses in identical twins.

The V and J genes are TRBV19 and TRBJ2-6; TRBD2 is a possible D gene (6 bases). Sample: PBMCs. This TCR was recovered from a woman between 18 and 29 years old in good health. The CDR3 nucleotides are TGTGCCAGTGGCGGGGACGGCCTCTCTGGGGCCAACGTCCTGACTTTC. Its translation: CASGGDGLSGANVLTF.